The source of this TCR beta chain is a study of cytomegalovirus exposure and HLA in healthy donors. The V gene's germline CDR1 is SGHRS and CDR2 YFSETQ. The CDR3 loop spans 16 amino acids. The study ran its PCR with 60 Vbeta and 13 Jbeta primers. Only in-frame clones appear in the TCRdb table, and some are missing; sequencing was by immunoSEQ multiplex PCR. This sample has over 150,000 clones, with approximately 80% found just once. Notes on this clone: Antigen: not known. An end of the junction differs from the germline gene, which may be a read error.

The study's findings and limits: Three of the chains that were CMV-associated were confirmed in vitro to be specific for CMV antigens. Earlier analysis found most TCR beta V segments productive about 90% or about 30% of the time.

This receptor was identified in a woman aged 40 to 50 in good health and CMV-seropositive. Material: PBMCs. The rearrangement links TRBV5-1 to TRBJ2-3; 8 positions match TRBD2. CDR3 nucleotide sequence: TGCGCCAGCAGCCCCGGGAGGGGTGTGGGCACAGATACGCGGTATTTT. The encoded protein is CASSPGRGVGTDTRYF. Complete variable domain (other parts from reference TRBV5-1 and TRBJ2-3): KAGVTQTPRYLIKTRGQQVTLSCSPISGHRSVSWYQQTPGQGLQFLFEYFSETQRNKGNFPGRFSGRQFSNSRSEMNVSTLELGDSALYLCASSPGRGVGTDTRYFGPGTRLTVL.